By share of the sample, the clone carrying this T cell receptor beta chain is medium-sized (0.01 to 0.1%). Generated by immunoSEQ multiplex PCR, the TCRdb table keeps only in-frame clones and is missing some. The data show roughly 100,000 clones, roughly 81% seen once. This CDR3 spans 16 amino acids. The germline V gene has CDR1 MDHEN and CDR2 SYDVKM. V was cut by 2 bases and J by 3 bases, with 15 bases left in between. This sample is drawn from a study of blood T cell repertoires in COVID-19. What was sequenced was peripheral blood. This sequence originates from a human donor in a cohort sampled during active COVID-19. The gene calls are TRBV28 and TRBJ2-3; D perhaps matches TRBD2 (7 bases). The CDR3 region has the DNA TGTGCCAGCAGTTTAGGTGGGGGGGCGGGAACAGATACGCAGTATTTT. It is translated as CASSLGGGAGTDTQYF. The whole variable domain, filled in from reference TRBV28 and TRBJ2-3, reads DVKVTQSSRYLVKRTGEKVFLECVQDMDHENMFWYRQDPGLGLRLIYFSYDVKMKEKGDIPEGYSVSREKKERFSLILESASTNQTSMYLCASSLGGGAGTDTQYFGPGTRLTVL.